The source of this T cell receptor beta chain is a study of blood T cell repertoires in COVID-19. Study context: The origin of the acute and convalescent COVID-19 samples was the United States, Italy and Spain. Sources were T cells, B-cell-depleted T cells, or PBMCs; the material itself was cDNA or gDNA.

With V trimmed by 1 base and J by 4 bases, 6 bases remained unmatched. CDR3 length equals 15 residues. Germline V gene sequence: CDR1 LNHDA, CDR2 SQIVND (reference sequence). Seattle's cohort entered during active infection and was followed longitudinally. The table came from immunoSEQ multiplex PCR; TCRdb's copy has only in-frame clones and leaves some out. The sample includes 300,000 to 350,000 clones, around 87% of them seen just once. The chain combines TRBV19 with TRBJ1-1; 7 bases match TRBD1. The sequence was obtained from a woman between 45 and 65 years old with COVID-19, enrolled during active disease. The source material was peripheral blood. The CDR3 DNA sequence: TGTGCCAGTAGTATAGGCCGACAGGGTTCCACTGAAGCTTTCTTT. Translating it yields CASSIGRQGSTEAFF.